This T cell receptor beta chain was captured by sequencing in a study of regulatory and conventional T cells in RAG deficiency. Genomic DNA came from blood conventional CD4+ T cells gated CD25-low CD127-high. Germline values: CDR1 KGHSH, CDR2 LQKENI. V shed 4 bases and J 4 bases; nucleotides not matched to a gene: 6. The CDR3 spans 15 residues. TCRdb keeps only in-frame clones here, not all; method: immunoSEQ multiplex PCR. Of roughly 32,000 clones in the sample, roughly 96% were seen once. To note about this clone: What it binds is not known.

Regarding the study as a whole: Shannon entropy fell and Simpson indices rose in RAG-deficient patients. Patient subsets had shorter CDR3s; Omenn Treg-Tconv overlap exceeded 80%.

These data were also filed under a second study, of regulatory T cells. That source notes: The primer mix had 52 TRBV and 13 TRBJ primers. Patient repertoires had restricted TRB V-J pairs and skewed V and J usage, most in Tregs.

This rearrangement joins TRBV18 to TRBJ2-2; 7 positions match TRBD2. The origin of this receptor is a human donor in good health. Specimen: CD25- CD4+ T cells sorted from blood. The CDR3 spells CASSLGLVGTGELFF. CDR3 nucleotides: TGTGCCAGCTCACTCGGACTAGTAGGCACCGGGGAGCTGTTTTTT.